One sample yielded the 31 T cell receptor beta chains listed below, sequenced in a study of cytomegalovirus exposure and HLA in healthy donors. PCR primers comprised 60 Vbeta and 13 Jbeta primers. Sequenced by immunoSEQ multiplex PCR; TCRdb stores in-frame clones only, minus some. The sample includes around 130,000 clones, just over 65% of them seen just once. The specimen was PBMCs. These receptors were collected from a woman aged 60-70 years in good health and CMV-seronegative.

The chain links TRBV5-4 to TRBJ2-5; 11 nucleotides match TRBD2. The length of the CDR3 is 16 residues. In germline, CDR1 is SGHNT, CDR2 YYREEE (reference sequence). Unmatched junction bases numbered 8, after V lost 5 bases and J lost 2 bases. The CDR3 loop reads CASSQDPSGGQETQYF. For the CDR3, the DNA is TGTGCCAGCAGTCAGGACCCTAGCGGGGGGCAAGAGACCCAGTACTTC.

The chain carries TRBV28 and TRBJ1-1; no clear D gene. Between the trimmed V and J ends, which lost 6 bases and 5 bases, there was a span of 10 bases. This CDR3 is built from 12 residues. Looked up from germline, CDR1 is MDHEN and CDR2 is SYDVKM. The CDR3 bases are TGTGCCAGCAGCCCCCGTAGTACTGAAGCTTTCTTT. It encodes CASSPRSTEAFF.

V gene TRBV7-2 combines with J gene TRBJ1-1; D not certain. The V end lost 6 bases, the J end lost 10 bases, and 18 bases lay between the germline ends. Germline V CDR1 and CDR2: SGHTA, FQGNSA. The CDR3 sequence is 13 residues long. This CDR3 is CASRTISAERAFF. Written as DNA, the CDR3 is TGTGCCAGCAGGACCATCTCGGCGGAACGAGCTTTCTTT.

The chain recombines TRBV6-1 with TRBJ2-5; D not resolved. Trimming removed 3 bases at V and 4 bases at J, with 3 bases between. Germline values: CDR1 MNHNS, CDR2 SASEGT. The CDR3 is 11 residues long. The CDR3 DNA reads as TGTGCCAGCAGTGAGGCAGAGACCCAGTACTTC. This gives the protein CASSEAETQYF.

This clone was counted a few times. The chain couples TRBV19 to TRBJ2-7, with D hard to call. The CDR3 has 16 amino acids. Per germline, CDR1 LNHDA and CDR2 SQIVND (reference sequence). V was shortened by 4 bases and J by 3 bases, with 19 bases between the two germline ends. The CDR3 region is CASSTQPQSPGYEQYF. The CDR3 bases are TGTGCCAGTAGTACACAACCCCAGAGTCCAGGCTACGAGCAGTACTTC.

The J gene is TRBJ2-5, the V gene TRBV7-8, with 9 bases aligning to TRBD1. The CDR3 is 14 residues long. The germline V gene encodes CDR1 SGHVS and CDR2 FQNEAQ. Trimming took 3 bases from V and 3 from J; bases not matched to a gene: 2. The chain's CDR3 is CASSLGQGKETQYF. Here the CDR3 DNA reads TGTGCCAGCAGCTTGGGACAGGGAAAAGAGACCCAGTACTTC.

This sequence joins TRBV2 and TRBJ1-4, with 7 nucleotides matching TRBD1. The CDR3 is 15 amino acids. The germline V gene encodes CDR1 SNHLY and CDR2 FYNNEI. V gave up 3 bases and J gave up 5 bases; unmatched junction bases: 6. The CDR3 here is CASSEDRGQNEKLFF. The CDR3 nucleotides read TGTGCCAGCAGTGAGGATAGGGGACAGAATGAAAAACTGTTTTTT.

V and J are TRBV6-1 and TRBJ1-2, with 8 bases identical to TRBD1. Germline CDR1 and CDR2: MNHNS and SASEGT. Trimming cost V 1 base and J 1 base; bases outside gene matches: 8. The CDR3 consists of 17 residues. CDR3 bases: TGTGCCAGCAGTGAAGGGACAGGGACGAAACTTAACTATGGCTACACCTTC. Translating gives CASSEGTGTKLNYGYTF.

The genes are TRBV15 and TRBJ2-5, with a tentative D call TRBD2 (6 bases). The J call is uncertain, as TRBJ2-7 better fits the DNA end. The CDR3 consists of 15 residues. Germline CDR1 and CDR2: LNHNV and YYDKDF (reference sequence). The CDR3 nucleotides are TGTGCCACCAGCAGAAATCCGGGAGAAAACTACGAGCAGTACTTC. Protein sequence: CATSRNPGENYEQYF.

This clone was seen only a few times. The chain employs TRBV2 and TRBJ1-1; the D gene is possibly TRBD1 (6 bases). This CDR3 comprises 14 residues. Trimming pared 7 bases from V and 5 bases from J, leaving 17 bases between. Germline V CDR1 and CDR2: SNHLY, FYNNEI. The CDR3 here is CASTPDGGLTEAFF. In nucleotides, the CDR3 is TGTGCCAGCACCCCTGACGGGGGGCTAACTGAAGCTTTCTTT.

This chain uses TRBV7-2 with TRBJ2-2; 9 nucleotides line up with TRBD1. The junction had 10 bases not matched to a gene; V was cut back by 4 bases and J by 10 bases. CDR3 length: 15 residues. In germline, CDR1 is SGHTA, CDR2 FQGNSA. CDR3 sequence reads: CASSSTGTGYEELFF. CDR3 nucleotides: TGTGCCAGCAGCTCAACCGGGACAGGGTACGAGGAGCTGTTTTTT.

The genes are TRBV6-5 and TRBJ2-2; perhaps TRBD2 as D (7 bases). Trimming cost V 2 bases and J 0 bases, with 10 bases left between them. Germline values: CDR1 MNHEY, CDR2 SVGAGI. This CDR3 is 16 amino acids long. Written as DNA, the CDR3 is TGTGCCAGCAGTTACGGGGGGGCCTCGAACACCGGGGAGCTGTTTTTT. This encodes CASSYGGASNTGELFF.

This rearrangement joins TRBV5-6 to TRBJ2-3; 8 nucleotides match TRBD2. This CDR3 spans 17 amino acids. The trim removed 1 base at V and 4 bases at J, leaving 11 bases unmatched. The germline gives CDR1 SGHDT, CDR2 YYEEEE. Here the CDR3 DNA reads TGTGCCAGCAGCTTGAAAGTAAGCGGGGGATGGCCAGATACGCAGTATTTT. Encoded protein: CASSLKVSGGWPDTQYF.

The chain joins TRBV2 to TRBJ2-5; 12 nucleotides line up with TRBD2. Germline values: CDR1 SNHLY, CDR2 FYNNEI. The CDR3 has 16 amino acids. Trimming took 0 bases from V and 5 from J; bases not matched to a gene: 4. In DNA form, the CDR3 reads TGTGCCAGCAGTGAAGCACTAGCGGGAGGAGGTGAGACCCAGTACTTC. Translation gives CASSEALAGGGETQYF.

In its sample, this clone was seen a few times. CDR3 DNA: TGTGCCAGCAGCCATCGGGCTAGCGGCAGCACAGATACGCAGTATTTT. Amino acids: CASSHRASGSTDTQYF. V is TRBV14 and J is TRBJ2-3; TRBD2 aligns across 7 bases. Per germline, CDR1 SGHDN and CDR2 FVKESK. V lost 3 bases, J lost 0 bases, and 6 bases stayed unmatched. The CDR3 has 16 residues.

The chain recombines TRBV9 with TRBJ1-5; no definite D call. With 0 bases removed from V and 9 bases from J, the gap between germline ends came to 13 bases. The germline CDR1 and CDR2 sequences are SGDLS and YYNGEE. The CDR3 has 14 residues. The CDR3 DNA follows: TGTGCCAGCAGCGTAGATGGCTCCCAAAGGCCCCAGCATTTT. Translating it yields CASSVDGSQRPQHF.

The chain employs TRBV6-5 and TRBJ2-7; D might be TRBD1 (6 bases). The CDR3 runs to 11 residues. Germline V lookup: CDR1 MNHEY, CDR2 SVGAGI. Trimming shortened V by 7 bases and J by 4 bases, and 8 bases separated the two germline ends. The CDR3 bases are TGTGCCAGCACCCAGGGGTACGAGCAGTACTTC. Protein product: CASTQGYEQYF.

The V call is TRBV7-2, the J call TRBJ2-7; TRBD2 agrees at 7 bases. The CDR3 is made up of 14 amino acids. The V gene end was trimmed by 1 base and the J gene end by 3 bases; junction bases not matched to a gene: 3. Germline loops: CDR1 SGHTA, CDR2 FQGNSA. This CDR3 is CASSLGRGSYEQYF. The CDR3, as DNA: TGTGCCAGCAGCTTAGGGCGGGGGAGCTACGAGCAGTACTTC.

This clone was observed a handful of times. This rearrangement joins TRBV29-1 to TRBJ1-2, with a possible D match to TRBD1 (5 bases). Germline CDR1 SQVTM, CDR2 ANQGSEA. This CDR3 comprises 12 residues. Trimming cost V 4 bases and J 2 bases, with 8 bases left between them. The CDR3 DNA reads as TGCAGCGTTGCTCGACAGAACTATGGCTACACCTTC. Translation gives CSVARQNYGYTF.

A note on this clone: Other DNA sequences in the sample encode the same CDR3. The chain is built from TRBV9 and TRBJ2-7, with 7 nucleotides matching TRBD2. V dropped 0 bases and J dropped 4; count of bases not matched to a gene: 4. The CDR3 totals 14 residues. Per germline, CDR1 SGDLS and CDR2 YYNGEE. CDR3 loop: CASSVGLAGYEQYF. DNA for the CDR3: TGTGCCAGCAGCGTAGGACTAGCAGGGTACGAGCAGTACTTC.

The chain links TRBV6-5 to TRBJ2-7; the match to TRBD2 covers 7 bases. V lost 7 bases and J lost 6; bases outside the gene matches: 12. The length of the CDR3 is 14 residues. Germline V gives CDR1 MNHEY, CDR2 SVGAGI. CDR3 nucleotides: TGTGCCAGCACTAGGGGCCGGGAGGCGATCGAGCAGTACTTC. Translated, it gives CASTRGREAIEQYF.

V and J are TRBV7-9 and TRBJ1-1; D is undetermined. Per germline, CDR1 SEHNR and CDR2 FQNEAQ (reference sequence). CDR3 length: 14 amino acids. V shed 4 bases and J shed 0 bases, with 9 bases lying between them. CDR3 amino acids: CASSSFSVNTEAFF. CDR3 nucleotide sequence: TGTGCCAGCAGCTCCTTCTCGGTGAACACTGAAGCTTTCTTT.

The V and J genes are TRBV29-1 and TRBJ1-4; 8 nucleotides agree with TRBD1. With 5 bases clipped from V and 7 bases from J, the junction kept 12 bases outside the gene matches. CDR3 length: 15 amino acids. The germline V gene encodes CDR1 SQVTM and CDR2 ANQGSEA. In nucleotides, the CDR3 is TGCAGCGTTATGATGTCAGGGGGCGTGAGTGAAAAACTGTTTTTT. This codes for CSVMMSGGVSEKLFF.

This chain connects TRBV5-1 to TRBJ2-1; 11 nucleotides agree with TRBD2. CDR3 size: 15 residues. V lost 3 bases to trimming and J lost 7 bases; unmatched junction nucleotides: 6. Germline V gives CDR1 SGHRS, CDR2 YFSETQ. The CDR3 here is CASSWPSGRMNEQFF. DNA of the CDR3: TGCGCCAGCAGCTGGCCTAGCGGGAGGATGAATGAGCAGTTCTTC.

The chain couples TRBV5-6 to TRBJ2-7; the D is unclear. CDR3 length: 13 residues. Germline V gene lookup returns CDR1 SGHDT and CDR2 YYEEEE. The V gene lost 4 bases and the J gene lost 6 bases, with 14 bases spanning the gap. The CDR3: CASSLVGPSEQYF. The CDR3, as DNA: TGTGCCAGCAGCCTTGTGGGCCCCAGCGAGCAGTACTTC.

This chain connects TRBV4-3 to TRBJ2-3, with a weak D call TRBD1 (8 bases). The CDR3 has 20 residues. From germline, CDR1 is LGHNA and CDR2 YSLEER. Trimming left V 0 bases short and J 4 bases short, with 26 bases between. In nucleotides, the CDR3 is TGCGCCAGCAGCCAAGATCGGGGCGGGGGTGGCAGGGGGCGGGCAGATACGCAGTATTTT. Translated, it gives CASSQDRGGGGRGRADTQYF.

The genes are TRBV7-8 and TRBJ2-1; 11 bases match TRBD1. The CDR3 consists of 14 residues. V dropped 5 bases and J dropped 7; count of bases not matched to a gene: 4. CDR1 is SGHVS and CDR2 is FQNEAQ in the germline V gene. DNA for the CDR3: TGTGCCAGCAGCCGGACAGGGGGCTCGAATGAGCAGTTCTTC. Encoded protein: CASSRTGGSNEQFF. Supplemented by reference TRBV7-8 and TRBJ2-1, the full variable domain reads GAGVSQSPRYKVAKRGQDVALRCDPISGHVSLFWYQQALGQGPEFLTYFQNEAQLDKSGLPSDRFFAERPEGSVSTLKIQRTQQEDSAVYLCASSRTGGSNEQFFGPGTRLTVL.

This clone was recorded at least ten times. Other nucleotide sequences from this sample produce the same CDR3. The chain employs TRBV5-1 and TRBJ1-1, with D tentatively TRBD1 (6 bases). Trimming stripped 0 bases from V and 1 base from J, with 7 bases between. The CDR3 contains 14 residues. Germline V gene sequence: CDR1 SGHRS, CDR2 YFSETQ. CDR3 in DNA: TGCGCCAGCAGCTTGGTAGGGGGGAACACTGAAGCTTTCTTT. Translated: CASSLVGGNTEAFF.

This sequence joins TRBV19 and TRBJ1-1, with 9 bases that match TRBD1. This CDR3 comprises 18 residues. Germline V gene sequence: CDR1 LNHDA, CDR2 SQIVND (reference sequence). V lost 3 bases and J lost 4; bases outside the gene matches: 15. DNA of the CDR3: TGTGCCAGTAGTATTAGTGAACAGGGGGCGCGTCTAGGCACTGAAGCTTTCTTT. Protein: CASSISEQGARLGTEAFF.

The rearrangement links TRBV4-3 to TRBJ1-2, with D possibly TRBD1 on 5 matching bases. Germline-derived CDR1 and CDR2 are LGHNA and YSLEER. The CDR3 extends over 14 amino acids. V was cut by 0 bases and J by 9 bases, with 14 bases left in between. This chain's CDR3 is CASSQEGSGNSYTF. Written as DNA, the CDR3 is TGCGCCAGCAGCCAAGAGGGGTCAGGGAATAGCTACACCTTC.

The rearrangement uses TRBV6-5 and TRBJ1-6, with D tentatively TRBD1 (5 bases). Germline-derived CDR1 and CDR2 are MNHEY and SVGAGI. Deletions cut 6 bases from V and 5 bases from J, with 11 bases between. The CDR3 is 14 residues long. CDR3 residues: CASRPRVNNSPLHF. As DNA, the CDR3 is TGTGCCAGCAGACCCAGGGTCAATAATTCACCCCTCCACTTT.